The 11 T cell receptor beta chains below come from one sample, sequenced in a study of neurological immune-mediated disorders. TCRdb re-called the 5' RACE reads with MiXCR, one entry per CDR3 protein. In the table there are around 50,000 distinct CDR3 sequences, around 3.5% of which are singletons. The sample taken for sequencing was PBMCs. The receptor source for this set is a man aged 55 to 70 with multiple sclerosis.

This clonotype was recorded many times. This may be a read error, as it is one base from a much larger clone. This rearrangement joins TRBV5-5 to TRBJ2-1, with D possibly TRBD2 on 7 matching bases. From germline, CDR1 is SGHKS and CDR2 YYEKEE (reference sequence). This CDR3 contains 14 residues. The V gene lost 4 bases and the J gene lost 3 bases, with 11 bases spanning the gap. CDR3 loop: CASSRGDNYNEQFF. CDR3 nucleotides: TGTGCCAGCAGCCGGGGGGACAACTACAATGAGCAGTTCTTC.

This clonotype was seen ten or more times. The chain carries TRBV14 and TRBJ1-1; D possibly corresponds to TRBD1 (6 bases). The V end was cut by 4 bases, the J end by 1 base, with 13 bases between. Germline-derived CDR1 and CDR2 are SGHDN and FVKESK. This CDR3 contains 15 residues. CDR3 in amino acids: CASSLLGGRNTEAFF. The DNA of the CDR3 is TGTGCCAGCAGCCTCTTAGGGGGTAGGAACACTGAAGCTTTCTTT.

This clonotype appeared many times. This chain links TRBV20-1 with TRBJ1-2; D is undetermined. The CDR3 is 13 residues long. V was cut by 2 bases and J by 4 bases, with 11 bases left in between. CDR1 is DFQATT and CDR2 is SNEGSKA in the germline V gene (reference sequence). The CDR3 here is CSARRAAPYGYTF. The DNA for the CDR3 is TGCAGTGCTAGAAGGGCAGCCCCCTATGGCTACACCTTC.

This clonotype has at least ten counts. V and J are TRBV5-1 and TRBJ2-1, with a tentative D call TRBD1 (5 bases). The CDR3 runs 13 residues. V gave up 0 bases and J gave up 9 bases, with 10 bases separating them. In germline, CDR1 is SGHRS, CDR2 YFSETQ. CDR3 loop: CASSLGRESEQFF. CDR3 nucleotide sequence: TGCGCCAGCAGCTTGGGCAGGGAAAGTGAGCAGTTCTTC.

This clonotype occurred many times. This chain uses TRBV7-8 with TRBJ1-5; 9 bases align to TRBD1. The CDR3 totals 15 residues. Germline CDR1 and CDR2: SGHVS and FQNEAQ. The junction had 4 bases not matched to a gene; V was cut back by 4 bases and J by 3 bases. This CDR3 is CASSSTGGLNQPQHF. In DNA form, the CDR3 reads TGTGCCAGCAGCTCTACAGGGGGCCTCAATCAGCCCCAGCATTTT. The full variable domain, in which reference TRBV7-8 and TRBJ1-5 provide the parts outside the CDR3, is GAGVSQSPRYKVAKRGQDVALRCDPISGHVSLFWYQQALGQGPEFLTYFQNEAQLDKSGLPSDRFFAERPEGSVSTLKIQRTQQEDSAVYLCASSSTGGLNQPQHFGDGTRLSIL.

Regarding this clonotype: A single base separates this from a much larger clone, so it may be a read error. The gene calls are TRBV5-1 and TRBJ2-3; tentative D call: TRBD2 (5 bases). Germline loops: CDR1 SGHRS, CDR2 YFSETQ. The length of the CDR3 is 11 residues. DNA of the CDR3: TGCGCCAGCAGCTCACGGGATAAGCAGTATTTT. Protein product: CASSSRDKQYF.

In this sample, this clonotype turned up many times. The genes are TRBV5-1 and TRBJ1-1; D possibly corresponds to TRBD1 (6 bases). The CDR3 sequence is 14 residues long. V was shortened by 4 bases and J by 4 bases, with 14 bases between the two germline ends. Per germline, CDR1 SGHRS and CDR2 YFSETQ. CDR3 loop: CASSILDSPTEAFF. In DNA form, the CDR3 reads TGCGCCAGCAGCATCCTGGACAGCCCCACTGAAGCTTTCTTT. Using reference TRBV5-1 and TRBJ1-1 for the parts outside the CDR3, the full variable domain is KAGVTQTPRYLIKTRGQQVTLSCSPISGHRSVSWYQQTPGQGLQFLFEYFSETQRNKGNFPGRFSGRQFSNSRSEMNVSTLELGDSALYLCASSILDSPTEAFFGQGTRLTVV.

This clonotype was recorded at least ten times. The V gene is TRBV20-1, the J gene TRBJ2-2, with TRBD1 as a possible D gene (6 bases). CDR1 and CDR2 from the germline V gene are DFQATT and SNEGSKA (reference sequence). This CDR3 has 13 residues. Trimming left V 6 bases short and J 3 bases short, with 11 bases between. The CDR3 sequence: CSASGGHTGELFF. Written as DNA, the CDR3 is TGCAGTGCAAGTGGGGGCCACACCGGGGAGCTGTTTTTT.

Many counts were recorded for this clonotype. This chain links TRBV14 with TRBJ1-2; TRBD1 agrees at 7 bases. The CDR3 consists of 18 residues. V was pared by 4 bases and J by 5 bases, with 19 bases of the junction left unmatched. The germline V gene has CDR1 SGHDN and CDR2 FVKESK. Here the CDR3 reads CASSPQGPPTPQLYGYTF. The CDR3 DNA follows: TGTGCCAGCAGCCCACAGGGGCCTCCCACCCCCCAACTATATGGCTACACCTTC.

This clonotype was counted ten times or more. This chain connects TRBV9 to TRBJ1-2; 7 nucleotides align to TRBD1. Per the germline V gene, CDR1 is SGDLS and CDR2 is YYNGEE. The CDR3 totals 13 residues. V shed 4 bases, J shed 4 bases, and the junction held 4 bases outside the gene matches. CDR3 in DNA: TGTGCCAGCAGCTCGGGACAGTTCTATGGCTACACCTTC. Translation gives CASSSGQFYGYTF.

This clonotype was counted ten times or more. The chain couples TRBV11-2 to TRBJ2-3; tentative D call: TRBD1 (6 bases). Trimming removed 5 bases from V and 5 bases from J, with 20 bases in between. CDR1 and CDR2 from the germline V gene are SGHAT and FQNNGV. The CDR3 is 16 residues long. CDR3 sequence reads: CASSPRSGQLGDTQYF. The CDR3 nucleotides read TGTGCCAGCAGCCCTAGATCCGGACAGTTGGGAGATACGCAGTATTTT. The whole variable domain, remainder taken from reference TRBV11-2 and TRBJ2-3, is EAGVAQSPRYKIIEKRQSVAFWCNPISGHATLYWYQQILGQGPKLLIQFQNNGVVDDSQLPKDRFSAERLKGVDSTLKIQPAKLEDSAVYLCASSPRSGQLGDTQYFGPGTRLTVL.